The TCR beta chain under discussion was sequenced for a study of blood T cell repertoires in COVID-19. V lost 4 bases to trimming and J lost 12 bases; unmatched junction nucleotides: 6. CDR1 and CDR2 from the germline V gene are KGHDR and SFDVKD. This CDR3 has 13 residues. Profiling relied on immunoSEQ multiplex PCR, and the TCRdb table lists in-frame clones only, not all of them. The sample lists more than 60,000 clones; 88% were seen once. The genes are TRBV24-1 and TRBJ2-1; 9 nucleotides align to TRBD2. This sequence originates from a woman in her 40s who had recovered from COVID-19. Sequencing used PBMCs or T cells enriched from blood (not recorded which). The DNA of the CDR3 is TGTGCCACCAGTGACCTAGCGGGGCTTGGGCAGTTCTTC. The encoded protein is CATSDLAGLGQFF.